These T cell receptor beta chains were read from a single sample in a study of blood T cell repertoires in COVID-19. Sequenced by immunoSEQ multiplex PCR; TCRdb stores in-frame clones only, minus some. The sample contains about 480,000 clones, roughly nine tenths of which appear only once. Input material: PBMCs or T cells enriched from blood (not recorded which). These receptors originate from a young woman with acute COVID-19. The CDR3 runs from the conserved cysteine through the conserved F or W. A D gene is named only where the DNA matches it firmly. The size entry is marked missing in some rows and otherwise reads once, few, many or a size class.

j_gene | abundance | v_gene | d_gene | CDR3aa
TRBJ1-1 | NA | TRBV10-2 | TRBD1 | CASRDQGDTEAFF
TRBJ1-4 | NA | TRBV11-2 | TRBD1 | CASSLPGQINEKLFF
TRBJ2-1 | NA | TRBV19 | TRBD2 | CASSIDFETSGHNEQFF
TRBJ2-3 | NA | TRBV24-1 | NA | CATGQGRVTDTQYF
TRBJ1-6 | many | TRBV4-3 | NA | CASSQVRGDYNSPLHF
TRBJ2-3 | NA | TRBV25-1 | NA | CASSVSSTDTQYF
TRBJ1-4 | NA | TRBV4-3 | NA | CASSQEGQGGEKLFF
TRBJ2-3 | once | TRBV29-1 | NA | CSVEASLGTDTQYF
TRBJ1-5 | NA | TRBV12-3/TRBV12-4 | NA | CASSLAGGRPQHF
TRBJ2-3 | NA | TRBV2 | NA | CASSAPLVATTDTQYF
TRBJ1-6 | NA | TRBV7-9 | TRBD1 | CASSLGTERNSPLHF
TRBJ1-2 | NA | TRBV19 | NA | CASTSGGVEGYTF
TRBJ2-7 | NA | TRBV20-1 | TRBD1 | CSAREDRGTYF
TRBJ2-2 | NA | TRBV18 | NA | CASSPDERRERTGELFF
TRBJ2-2 | NA | TRBV6-4 | TRBD1 | CCQGVRDTGELFF
TRBJ2-5 | NA | TRBV27 | TRBD2 | CASRGLALGETQYF
TRBJ2-2 | NA | TRBV19 | TRBD1 | CASSPGQGANTGELFF
TRBJ2-7 | NA | TRBV7-2 | NA | CASSLPLLAGPDSYEQYF
TRBJ1-1 | NA | TRBV6-2/TRBV6-3 | NA | CASSYSQGVTEAFF
TRBJ2-3 | NA | TRBV5-1 | NA | CASSFNFPPPRTDTQYF
TRBJ1-6 | NA | TRBV28 | NA | CASSLYVGEAPLHF
TRBJ2-7 | NA | TRBV4-3 | NA | CASSQGTGWNYEQYF
TRBJ1-1 | NA | TRBV5-1 | NA | CASRSGDTEAFF
TRBJ1-2 | NA | TRBV19 | NA | CASSIQIHGGYTF
TRBJ2-7 | once | TRBV6-4 | TRBD1 | CATKGQPSYEQYF
TRBJ2-3 | once | TRBV7-2 | TRBD2 | CASSFVTSGNTDTQYF
TRBJ1-2 | NA | TRBV27 | NA | CASRGAVNGYTF
TRBJ2-1 | NA | TRBV28 | NA | CASSLFAGNEQFF
TRBJ1-3 | NA | TRBV20-1 | NA | CSASTGSSGNTIYF
TRBJ1-3 | NA | TRBV28 | NA | CASMDSGNTIYF
TRBJ2-1 | NA | TRBV4-3 | NA | CASSQGRGANEQFF
TRBJ2-7 | NA | TRBV6-2/TRBV6-3 | TRBD2 | CASSQGLAGTYEQYF
TRBJ1-1 | NA | TRBV7-9 | NA | CASSLPGNTEAFF
TRBJ1-1 | NA | TRBV3-1/TRBV3-2 | NA | CASNRGNTEAFF
TRBJ2-7 | NA | TRBV2 | NA | CASSEYNEQYF
TRBJ2-5 | NA | TRBV7-8 | NA | CASSLKAFIETQYF
TRBJ2-7 | NA | TRBV21-1 | NA | CASSKVELSEQYF
TRBJ1-1 | NA | TRBV14 | TRBD1 | CASSARRGVDTEAFF
TRBJ1-1 | NA | TRBV19 | NA | CASWSGSSTEAFF
TRBJ1-3 | NA | TRBV28 | NA | CASSPYPLVVGNTIYF
TRBJ2-1 | NA | TRBV6-1 | TRBD2 | CASSEVGGGANEQFF
TRBJ1-2 | NA | TRBV19 | NA | CASSGITRFYGYTF
TRBJ2-7 | once | TRBV4-1 | TRBD2 | CASSRTGTSSSYEQYF
TRBJ2-2 | NA | TRBV7-8 | NA | CASSLETPRTGELFF
TRBJ1-2 | NA | TRBV18 | NA | CASSPPSTGSNGYTF